The 9 T cell receptor beta chains below were found in one sample sequenced in a study of T cells after yellow fever vaccination. TCRdb used MiXCR to reprocess the 5' RACE reads, holding one entry per CDR3 protein. The table lists 320,000 or so distinct CDR3 sequences, roughly 8% of them singletons, with 17% in the top ten. The sample was PBMCs, taken roughly 47 days after the first yellow fever vaccination. These receptors originate from a man between 18 and 35 years old who received the YFV17D yellow fever vaccine.

This clonotype was found many times. The junction and the germline gene differ at one end; a read error may be behind it. The chain joins TRBV11-2 to TRBJ2-2; the match to TRBD1 covers 8 bases. The CDR3 contains 13 residues. The germline V gene has CDR1 SGHAT and CDR2 FQNNGV. CDR3 sequence: CATWTGNIGELFF. CDR3 DNA: TGTGCCACCTGGACAGGGAACATCGGGGAGCTGTTTTTT.

In its sample, this clonotype was seen a few times. The rearrangement joins TRBV15 to TRBJ2-7; 10 bases agree with TRBD2. In germline, CDR1 is LNHNV, CDR2 YYDKDF (reference sequence). The CDR3 is 13 residues long. Trimming removed 2 bases from V and 5 bases from J; junction bases left unmatched: 0. The CDR3 is CATSRLAGDEQYF. As DNA, the CDR3 is TGTGCCACCAGCAGACTAGCGGGGGACGAGCAGTACTTC.

This clonotype was detected only a few times. The rearrangement joins TRBV24-1 to TRBJ2-3; 8 positions agree with TRBD2. This CDR3 has 17 residues. Germline trimming cut 0 bases from V and 4 bases from J; bases unmatched to any gene: 8. Germline loops: CDR1 KGHDR, CDR2 SFDVKD. The DNA for the CDR3 is TGTGCCACCAGTGATTTGCTGTCGGGGGGGGCCGCAGATACGCAGTATTTT. Protein product: CATSDLLSGGAADTQYF.

This clonotype was seen repeatedly, ten times or more. The chain uses TRBV7-2 and TRBJ2-7; D unresolved. The CDR3 contains 14 residues. The V end lost 3 bases, the J end lost 0 bases, and 9 bases lay between the germline ends. Germline V gene lookup returns CDR1 SGHTA and CDR2 FQGNSA. CDR3 sequence (DNA): TGTGCCAGCAGCTTCCGCGTCAGCTCCTACGAGCAGTACGTC. The encoded protein is CASSFRVSSYEQYV.

The chain carries TRBV12-3 or TRBV12-4 and TRBJ2-5; 10 bases are shared with TRBD2. The CDR3 is 14 amino acids. The junction had 3 bases not matched to a gene; V was cut back by 5 bases and J by 3 bases. The CDR3 reads CASSPLAGEETQYF. DNA of the CDR3: TGTGCCAGCAGTCCCCTAGCGGGGGAAGAGACCCAGTACTTC.

V gene TRBV7-2 combines with J gene TRBJ2-2; 12 positions match TRBD2. Losses at the gene ends were 6 bases for V and 2 bases for J; bases not matched to a gene: 7. Germline V lookup: CDR1 SGHTA, CDR2 FQGNSA. The CDR3 has 17 amino acids. The CDR3 coding sequence is TGTGCCAGCAGACTACGACTAGCGGGGGACAACACCGGGGAGCTGTTTTTT. Protein: CASRLRLAGDNTGELFF.

The V and J genes are TRBV4-3 and TRBJ1-2, with D tentatively TRBD1 (6 bases). This CDR3 contains 16 residues. With 3 bases removed from V and 0 bases from J, the gap between germline ends came to 14 bases. Germline V lookup: CDR1 LGHNA, CDR2 YSLEER. CDR3 DNA sequence: TGCGCCAGCAGCCAGCTGACCGGGACACCTAACTATGGCTACACCTTC. Its translation is CASSQLTGTPNYGYTF.

The chain combines TRBV5-5 with TRBJ1-2, with D unresolved. The CDR3 totals 13 residues. The V and J ends lost 0 bases and 7 bases respectively, with 10 bases between them. Germline V gives CDR1 SGHKS, CDR2 YYEKEE (reference sequence). CDR3 residues: CASSLEEAPGYTF. DNA for the CDR3: TGTGCCAGCAGCTTGGAGGAGGCCCCTGGCTACACCTTC. Using reference TRBV5-5 and TRBJ1-2 for the parts outside the CDR3, the full variable domain is DAGVTQSPTHLIKTRGQQVTLRCSPISGHKSVSWYQQVLGQGPQFIFQYYEKEERGRGNFPDRFSARQFPNYSSELNVNALLLGDSALYLCASSLEEAPGYTFGSGTRLTVV.

CDR3 residues: CASSKEKRGVSTDTQYF. The CDR3 DNA is TGTGCCAGCAGCAAAGAGAAGCGGGGGGTTTCCACAGATACGCAGTATTTT. The chain carries TRBV21-1 and TRBJ2-3; TRBD2 is the table's D call and was not checked against the DNA. TRBV21-1 is given as a pseudogene. The CDR3 consists of 17 residues.